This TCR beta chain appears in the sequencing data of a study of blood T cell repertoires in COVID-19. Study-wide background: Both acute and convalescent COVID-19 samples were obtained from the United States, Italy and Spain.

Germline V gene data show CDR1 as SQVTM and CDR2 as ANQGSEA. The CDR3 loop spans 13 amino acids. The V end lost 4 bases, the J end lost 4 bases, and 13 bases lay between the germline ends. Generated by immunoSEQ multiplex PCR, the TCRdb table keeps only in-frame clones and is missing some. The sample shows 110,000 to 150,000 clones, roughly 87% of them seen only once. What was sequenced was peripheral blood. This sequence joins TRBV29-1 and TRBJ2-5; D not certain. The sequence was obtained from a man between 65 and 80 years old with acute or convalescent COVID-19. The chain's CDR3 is CSVVSQPGETQYF. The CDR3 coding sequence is TGCAGCGTTGTTTCTCAGCCGGGAGAGACCCAGTACTTC.